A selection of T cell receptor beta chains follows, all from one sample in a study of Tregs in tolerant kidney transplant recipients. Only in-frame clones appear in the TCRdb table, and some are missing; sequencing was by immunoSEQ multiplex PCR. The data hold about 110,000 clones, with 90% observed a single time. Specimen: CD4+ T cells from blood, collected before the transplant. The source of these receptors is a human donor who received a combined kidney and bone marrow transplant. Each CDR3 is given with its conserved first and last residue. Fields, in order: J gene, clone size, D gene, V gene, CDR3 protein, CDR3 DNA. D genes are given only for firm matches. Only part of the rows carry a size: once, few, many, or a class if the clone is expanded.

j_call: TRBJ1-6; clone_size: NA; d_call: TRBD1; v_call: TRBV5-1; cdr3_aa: CASSLGTGSPLHF; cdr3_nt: TGCGCCAGCAGCTTGGGGACAGGATCACCCCTCCACTTT
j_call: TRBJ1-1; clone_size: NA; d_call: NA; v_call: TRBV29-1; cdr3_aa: CSVGTGGATEAFF; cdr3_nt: TGCAGCGTTGGGACCGGAGGGGCCACTGAAGCTTTCTTT
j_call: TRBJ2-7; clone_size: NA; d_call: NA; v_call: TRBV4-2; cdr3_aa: CASSGAGPPYEQYF; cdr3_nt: TGTGCCAGCAGTGGGGCGGGGCCGCCTTACGAGCAGTACTTC
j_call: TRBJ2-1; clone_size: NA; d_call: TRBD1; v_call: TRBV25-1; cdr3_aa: CASSSGDRASGEQFF; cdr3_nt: TGTGCCAGCAGTTCCGGGGACAGGGCGTCCGGTGAGCAGTTCTTC
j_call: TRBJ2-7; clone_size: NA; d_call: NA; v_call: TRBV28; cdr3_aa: CASSGTAPYEQYF; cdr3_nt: TGTGCCAGCAGCGGGACTGCTCCCTACGAGCAGTACTTC
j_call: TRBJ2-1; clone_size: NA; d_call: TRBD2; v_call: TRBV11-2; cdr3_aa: CAGSSLAEYNEQFF; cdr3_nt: TGTGCCGGCAGTAGCCTAGCGGAGTACAATGAGCAGTTCTTC
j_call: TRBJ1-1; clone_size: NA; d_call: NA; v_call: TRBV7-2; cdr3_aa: CASSLGRENTEAFF; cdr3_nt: TGTGCCAGCAGCTTAGGGAGGGAGAACACTGAAGCTTTCTTT
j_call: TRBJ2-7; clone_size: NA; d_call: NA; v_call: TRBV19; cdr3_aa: CASSRAGRDYEQYF; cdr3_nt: TGTGCCAGTAGCAGAGCCGGACGGGACTACGAGCAGTACTTC
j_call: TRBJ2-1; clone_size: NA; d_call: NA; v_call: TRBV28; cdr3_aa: CATIRDNSYNEQFF; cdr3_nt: TGTGCCACCATTAGGGACAACTCCTACAATGAGCAGTTCTTC
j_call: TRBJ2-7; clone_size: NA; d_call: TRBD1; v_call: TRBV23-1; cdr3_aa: CASSQDRDRGYEQYF; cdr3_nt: TGCGCCAGCAGTCAAGACCGGGACAGGGGGTACGAGCAGTACTTC
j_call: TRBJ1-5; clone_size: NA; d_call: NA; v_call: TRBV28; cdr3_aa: CASSLPRLQPQHF; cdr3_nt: TGTGCCAGCAGTTTGCCCAGGTTACAGCCCCAGCATTTT
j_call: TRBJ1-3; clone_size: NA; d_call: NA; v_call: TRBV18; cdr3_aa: CASSPEGGSGNTIYF; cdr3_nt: TGTGCCAGCTCACCCGAGGGTGGCTCTGGAAACACCATATATTTT
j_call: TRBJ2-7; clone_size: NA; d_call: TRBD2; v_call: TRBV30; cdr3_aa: CAWSVLAEPGEQYF; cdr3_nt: TGTGCCTGGAGTGTACTAGCGGAGCCCGGCGAGCAGTACTTC
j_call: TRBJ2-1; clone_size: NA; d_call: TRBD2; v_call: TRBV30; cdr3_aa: CAWRRRGVAGYNEQFF; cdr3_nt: TGTGCCTGGAGACGCCGGGGGGTAGCGGGATACAATGAGCAGTTCTTC
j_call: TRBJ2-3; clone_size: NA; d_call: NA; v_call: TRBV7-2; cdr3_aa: CASSPWGGTDTQYF; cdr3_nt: TGTGCCAGCAGCCCGTGGGGGGGCACAGATACGCAGTATTTT
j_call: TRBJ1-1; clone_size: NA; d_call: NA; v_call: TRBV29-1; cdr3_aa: CSVNRETEAFF; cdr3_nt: TGCAGCGTCAACAGGGAAACTGAAGCTTTCTTT
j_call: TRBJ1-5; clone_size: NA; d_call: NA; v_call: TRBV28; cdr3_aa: CASRPPSTGRGQPQHF; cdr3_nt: TGTGCCAGCAGGCCTCCGTCCACAGGGAGGGGTCAGCCCCAGCATTTT
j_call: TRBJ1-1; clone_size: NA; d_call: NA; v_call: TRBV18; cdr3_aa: CASSPLIGRTEAFF; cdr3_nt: TGTGCCAGCTCACCACTTATAGGGAGAACTGAAGCTTTCTTT
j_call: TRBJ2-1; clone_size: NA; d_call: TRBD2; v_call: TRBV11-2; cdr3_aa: CASSLGTSVYNEQFF; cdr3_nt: TGTGCCAGCAGCCTTGGGACTAGCGTATACAATGAGCAGTTCTTC
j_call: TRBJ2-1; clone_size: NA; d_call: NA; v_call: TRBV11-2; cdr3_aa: CASSIGVPWEQFF; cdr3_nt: TGTGCCAGCAGCATAGGCGTGCCGTGGGAGCAGTTCTTC
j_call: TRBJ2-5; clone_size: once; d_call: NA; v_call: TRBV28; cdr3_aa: CASSPPPGWAQYF; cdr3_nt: TGTGCCAGCAGTCCCCCCCCGGGGTGGGCCCAGTACTTC
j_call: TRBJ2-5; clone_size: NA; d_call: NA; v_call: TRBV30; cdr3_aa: CAWSIRVQETQYF; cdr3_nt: TGTGCCTGGAGTATTCGGGTTCAGGAGACCCAGTACTTC
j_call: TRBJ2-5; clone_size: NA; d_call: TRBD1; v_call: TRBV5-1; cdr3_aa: CASSPGQRETQYF; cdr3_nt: TGCGCCAGCAGCCCGGGACAGAGAGAGACCCAGTACTTC
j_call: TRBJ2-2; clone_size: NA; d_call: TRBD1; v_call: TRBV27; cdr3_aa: CASSSQGAKNTGELFF; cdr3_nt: TGTGCCAGCAGTTCACAGGGGGCTAAGAACACCGGGGAGCTGTTTTTT
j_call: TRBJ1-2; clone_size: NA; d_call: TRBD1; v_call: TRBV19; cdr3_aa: CASSTQTDRETYGYTF; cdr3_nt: TGTGCCAGTAGTACCCAAACGGACAGGGAGACCTATGGCTACACCTTC
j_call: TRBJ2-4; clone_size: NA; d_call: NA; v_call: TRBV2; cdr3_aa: CASSDARAVNIQYF; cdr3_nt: TGTGCCAGCAGTGACGCCAGGGCGGTAAACATTCAGTACTTC
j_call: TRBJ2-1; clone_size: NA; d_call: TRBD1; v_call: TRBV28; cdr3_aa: CASSLQGTGEQFF; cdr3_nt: TGTGCCAGCAGTTTGCAGGGGACAGGGGAGCAGTTCTTC
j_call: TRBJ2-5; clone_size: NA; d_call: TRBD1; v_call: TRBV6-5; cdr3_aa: CASSYSYRGTWTQYF; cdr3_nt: TGTGCCAGCAGTTACTCGTACAGGGGTACGTGGACCCAGTACTTC
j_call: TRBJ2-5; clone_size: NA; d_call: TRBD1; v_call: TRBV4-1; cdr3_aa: CASSRGGAETQYF; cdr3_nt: TGCGCCAGCAGCCGAGGGGGCGCGGAGACCCAGTACTTC
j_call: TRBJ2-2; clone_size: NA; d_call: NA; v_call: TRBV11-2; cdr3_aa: CASSFGPAGTGELFF; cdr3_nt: TGTGCCAGCAGCTTTGGGCCCGCGGGGACCGGGGAGCTGTTTTTT
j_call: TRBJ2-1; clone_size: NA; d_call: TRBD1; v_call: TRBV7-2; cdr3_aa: CASGGTGGSYNEQFF; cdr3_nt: TGTGCCAGCGGAGGGACAGGGGGCTCCTACAATGAGCAGTTCTTC
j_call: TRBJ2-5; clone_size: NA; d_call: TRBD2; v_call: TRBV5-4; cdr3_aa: CASSYASGAETQYF; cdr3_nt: TGTGCCAGCAGTTATGCTAGCGGGGCCGAGACCCAGTACTTC
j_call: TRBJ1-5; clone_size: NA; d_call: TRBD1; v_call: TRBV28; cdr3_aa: CASRAHQGDQPQHF; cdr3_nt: TGTGCCAGCAGGGCGCACCAGGGGGATCAGCCCCAGCATTTT
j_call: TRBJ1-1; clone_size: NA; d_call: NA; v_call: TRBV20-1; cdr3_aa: CSARENTEAFF; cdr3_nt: TGCAGTGCTCGGGAGAACACTGAAGCTTTCTTT
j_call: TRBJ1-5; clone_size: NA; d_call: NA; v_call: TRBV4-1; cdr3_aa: CASSQVRGNQPQHF; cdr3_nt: TGCGCCAGCAGCCAAGTTAGGGGGAATCAGCCCCAGCATTTT
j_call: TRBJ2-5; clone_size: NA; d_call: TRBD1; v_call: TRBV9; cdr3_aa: CASSPRGGRGTQETQYF; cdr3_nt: TGTGCCAGCAGCCCCCGTGGGGGCAGGGGGACCCAAGAGACCCAGTACTTC
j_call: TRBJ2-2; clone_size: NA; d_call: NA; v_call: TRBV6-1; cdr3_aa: CASSEFGITNTGELFF; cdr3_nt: TGTGCCAGCAGTGAATTCGGTATTACGAACACCGGGGAGCTGTTTTTT
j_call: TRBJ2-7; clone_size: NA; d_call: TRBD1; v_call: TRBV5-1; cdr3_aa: CASSLAGTGGQEQYF; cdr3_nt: TGCGCCAGCAGCTTGGCCGGGACAGGGGGTCAGGAGCAGTACTTC
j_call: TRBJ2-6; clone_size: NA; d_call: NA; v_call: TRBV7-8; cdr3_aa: CASSPDAGPGANVLTF; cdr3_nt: TGTGCCAGCAGCCCCGACGCGGGGCCAGGGGCCAACGTCCTGACTTTC
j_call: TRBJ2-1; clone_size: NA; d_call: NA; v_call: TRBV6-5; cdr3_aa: CASSYSFGLPYNEQFF; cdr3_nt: TGTGCCAGCAGTTACTCGTTTGGACTGCCCTACAATGAGCAGTTCTTC